The 31 T cell receptor beta chains below come from one sample, sequenced in a study of T cells after yellow fever vaccination. TCRdb independently ran MiXCR on the 5' RACE reads; one entry per CDR3 protein. The table shows roughly 340,000 distinct CDR3 sequences, with around 3.9% occurring only once. The sequencing here drew on PBMCs, taken 5 days after the yellow fever booster vaccination. All receptors derive from a man between 18 and 35 years old who received the YFV17D yellow fever vaccine.

At least ten counts were recorded for this clonotype. The V call is TRBV10-2, the J call TRBJ1-2, with D tentatively TRBD1 (6 bases). The V gene lost 4 bases and the J gene lost 6 bases, with 15 bases spanning the gap. The CDR3 runs to 14 residues. The germline gives CDR1 WSHSY, CDR2 SAAADI. Here the CDR3 reads CASSVHRGPDGYTF. In DNA, the CDR3 is TGCGCCAGCAGTGTCCATCGGGGGCCCGATGGCTACACCTTC.

The table lists this clonotype with a few counts. V is TRBV5-1 and J is TRBJ1-2; 7 nucleotides align to TRBD1. CDR3 size: 13 residues. The V gene end was trimmed by 1 base and the J gene end by 8 bases; junction bases not matched to a gene: 5. The germline V gene encodes CDR1 SGHRS and CDR2 YFSETQ. CDR3 amino acids: CASSLQGDHGYTF. CDR3 DNA: TGCGCCAGCAGCTTGCAGGGGGATCACGGCTACACCTTC.

J is TRBJ1-2 and V is TRBV3-1; no definite D call. The germline gives CDR1 LGHDT, CDR2 YNNKEL (reference sequence). V was shortened by 3 bases and J by 4 bases, with 15 bases between the two germline ends. The CDR3 length is 15 residues. CDR3 amino acids: CASSQGPIDGYGYTF. The CDR3 DNA reads TGTGCCAGCAGCCAGGGCCCGATTGATGGCTATGGCTACACCTTC.

This clonotype has more than one count but fewer than ten. The chain has TRBV20-1 and TRBJ2-1; D is possibly TRBD2 (5 bases). Per germline, CDR1 DFQATT and CDR2 SNEGSKA (reference sequence). The CDR3 sequence is 14 residues long. Trimming shortened V by 6 bases and J by 6 bases, and 18 bases separated the two germline ends. The CDR3 DNA reads as TGCAGTGCAAACCGGGATTGGCCCCCCAATGAGCAGTTCTTC. Protein product: CSANRDWPPNEQFF.

The genes are TRBV7-2 and TRBJ1-1; D is ambiguous. The CDR3 spans 12 residues. Germline V gives CDR1 SGHTA, CDR2 FQGNSA. Trimming removed 8 bases from V and 1 base from J, with 8 bases in between. The CDR3 bases are TGTGCCAGCCTGGGCAGGAACACTGAAGCTTTCTTT. Amino acids: CASLGRNTEAFF.

V usage is TRBV27 and J usage is TRBJ1-1; no firm D call. V was clipped by 3 bases and J by 4 bases, with 9 bases between them. The CDR3 totals 13 residues. The germline gives CDR1 MNHEY, CDR2 SMNVEV (reference sequence). The CDR3 loop reads CASSFRWATEAFF. CDR3 DNA sequence: TGTGCCAGCAGTTTCCGCTGGGCCACTGAAGCTTTCTTT.

This clonotype was found a few times. The chain recombines TRBV5-1 with TRBJ2-4, with D tentatively TRBD1 (5 bases). Deletions cut 0 bases from V and 2 bases from J, with 15 bases between. The CDR3 has 17 residues. Germline V gene sequence: CDR1 SGHRS, CDR2 YFSETQ. The CDR3 here is CASSLASGAASKNIQYF. The DNA for the CDR3 is TGCGCCAGCAGCTTGGCCTCTGGGGCAGCCTCCAAAAACATTCAGTACTTC.

A few counts support this clonotype. The rearrangement links TRBV7-2 to TRBJ2-3; tentative D call: TRBD2 (6 bases). V was clipped by 3 bases and J by 0 bases, with 19 bases between them. Germline lookup yields CDR1 SGHTA and CDR2 FQGNSA. The CDR3 is made up of 18 amino acids. The CDR3 is CASSLRGLIRTSTDTQYF. CDR3 nucleotide sequence: TGTGCCAGCAGCTTGAGGGGACTTATAAGAACGAGCACAGATACGCAGTATTTT.

Many counts were recorded for this clonotype. The chain combines TRBV11-2 with TRBJ2-1; D gene unclear. The CDR3 has 14 residues. V shed 3 bases and J shed 1 base, with 7 bases lying between them. The germline V gene encodes CDR1 SGHAT and CDR2 FQNNGV. The CDR3 loop reads CASSFRWSYNEQFF. The CDR3 nucleotides are TGTGCCAGCAGCTTCAGGTGGTCCTACAATGAGCAGTTCTTC.

This clonotype was picked up many times. The CDR3 DNA reads as TGTGCCAGCACCCCTTGGGGTCCAGAGACCCAGTACTTC. This encodes CASTPWGPETQYF. The chain carries TRBV12-3 or TRBV12-4 and TRBJ2-5; D gene unclear. Trimming shortened V by 7 bases and J by 4 bases, and 13 bases separated the two germline ends. The CDR3 totals 13 residues.

This clonotype was picked up many times. V usage is TRBV5-1 and J usage is TRBJ2-7; 8 nucleotides align to TRBD1. Looked up from germline, CDR1 is SGHRS and CDR2 is YFSETQ. Trimming took 0 bases from V and 5 from J; bases not matched to a gene: 4. This CDR3 spans 14 amino acids. CDR3 protein: CASSLDPGGNEQYV. The DNA for the CDR3 is TGCGCCAGCAGCTTGGATCCAGGGGGCAACGAGCAGTACGTC.

The table lists this clonotype with a few counts. The chain uses TRBV6-6 and TRBJ2-7, with a tentative D call TRBD2 (6 bases). Germline V gene lookup returns CDR1 MNHNY and CDR2 SVGAGI (reference sequence). The CDR3 spans 15 residues. Trimming removed 6 bases at V and 6 bases at J, with 21 bases between. The DNA for the CDR3 is TGTGCCAGCAGCAACCCCGGGAGAAGGTGGTTCGAGCAGTACGTC. Translation gives CASSNPGRRWFEQYV.

This clonotype was observed at least ten times. The V and J genes are TRBV5-1 and TRBJ2-7; 8 bases line up with TRBD1. The V segment lost 2 bases and the J segment 5 bases; nucleotides outside the gene matches: 9. The germline V gene has CDR1 SGHRS and CDR2 YFSETQ. The CDR3 contains 15 residues. CDR3 sequence (DNA): TGCGCCAGCAGCTTACAGGGACAGGCGTCCGACGAGCAGTACTTC. Translated: CASSLQGQASDEQYF. Full variable domain (rest looked up from reference TRBV5-1 and TRBJ2-7): KAGVTQTPRYLIKTRGQQVTLSCSPISGHRSVSWYQQTPGQGLQFLFEYFSETQRNKGNFPGRFSGRQFSNSRSEMNVSTLELGDSALYLCASSLQGQASDEQYFGPGTRLTVT.

This clonotype appeared a few times. The chain has TRBV28 and TRBJ2-7, with 11 positions matching TRBD2. Germline CDR1 reads MDHEN; CDR2 reads SYDVKM. Trimming removed 6 bases from V and 3 bases from J; junction bases left unmatched: 4. This CDR3 is built from 14 residues. The DNA for the CDR3 is TGTGCCAGCAGGAGACTAGCGGGGTACTACGAGCAGTACTTC. The encoded protein is CASRRLAGYYEQYF.

DNA for the CDR3: TGCAGTGCTCGGGAGGGGGGTTCAGATACGCAGTATTTT. It is translated as CSAREGGSDTQYF. This chain joins TRBV20-1 and TRBJ2-3; 8 nucleotides line up with TRBD2. V lost 5 bases and J lost 4; bases outside the gene matches: 5. Germline V gene data show CDR1 as DFQATT and CDR2 as SNEGSKA (reference sequence). The CDR3 totals 13 residues.

Many counts were recorded for this clonotype. The gene calls are TRBV7-2 and TRBJ1-6, with D perhaps TRBD1 (5 bases). Germline lookup yields CDR1 SGHTA and CDR2 FQGNSA. V lost 5 bases to trimming and J lost 6 bases, with 17 bases between them. This CDR3 has 16 residues. CDR3 in DNA: TGTGCCAGCAGCCCCGATGGTATAGGGGCTAATTCACCCCTCCACTTT. As protein: CASSPDGIGANSPLHF.

This clonotype appeared a few times. The rearrangement joins TRBV28 to TRBJ2-1, with D perhaps TRBD2 (6 bases). Germline-derived CDR1 and CDR2 are MDHEN and SYDVKM. V lost 2 bases to trimming and J lost 6 bases, with 17 bases between them. The CDR3 extends over 16 amino acids. In nucleotides, the CDR3 is TGTGCCAGCAGTTTAGTCGCGCCGGGGGAGTTCAATGAGCAGTTCTTC. This sequence encodes CASSLVAPGEFNEQFF.

This chain joins TRBV28 and TRBJ2-3; 12 nucleotides align to TRBD2. The CDR3 covers 14 residues. With 7 bases clipped from V and 7 bases from J, the junction kept 6 bases outside the gene matches. Looked up from germline, CDR1 is MDHEN and CDR2 is SYDVKM. The chain's CDR3 is CASTTSGGQNTQYF. Written as DNA, the CDR3 is TGTGCCAGCACGACTAGCGGGGGACAAAATACGCAGTATTTT.

This clonotype occurred a few times. V and J are TRBV5-1 and TRBJ2-7; a possible D gene is TRBD1 (6 bases). Germline V gene data show CDR1 as SGHRS and CDR2 as YFSETQ. CDR3 length equals 17 residues. Trimming cost V 6 bases and J 6 bases, with 28 bases left between them. CDR3 in DNA: TGCGCCAGCAATCAAAGGCCAACGAGGGGGACGGGAAGCGAGCAGTACTTC. Encoded protein: CASNQRPTRGTGSEQYF.

This clonotype has only a few counts. The chain uses TRBV4-1 and TRBJ2-7; 8 bases line up with TRBD1. CDR3 length: 16 residues. Germline CDR1 reads MGHRA; CDR2 reads YSYEKL. With 4 bases clipped from V and 0 bases from J, the junction kept 8 bases outside the gene matches. The CDR3 reads CASSLQGALSSYEQYF. In DNA form, the CDR3 reads TGCGCCAGCAGCCTCCAGGGGGCCCTGAGCTCCTACGAGCAGTACTTC.

In this sample, this clonotype turned up many times. The rearrangement uses TRBV6-1 and TRBJ2-7; TRBD2 matches 8 bases. Germline CDR1 MNHNS, CDR2 SASEGT. J gave up 3 bases and V 7 bases, and 5 bases lay outside the gene matches. CDR3 length: 13 amino acids. The CDR3, as DNA: TGTGCCAGCATTCGGGCGGGGGGCTACGAGCAGTACTTC. This encodes CASIRAGGYEQYF.

This chain links TRBV10-3 with TRBJ1-5, with a tentative D call TRBD1 (6 bases). Germline V gives CDR1 ENHRY, CDR2 SYGVKD. V dropped 0 bases and J dropped 5 bases, with 14 bases sitting between them. CDR3 length: 16 amino acids. The CDR3 reads CAISESSGTLHQPQHF. CDR3 nucleotides: TGTGCCATCAGTGAGTCATCCGGGACACTACATCAGCCCCAGCATTTT.

The chain has TRBV6-1 and TRBJ2-7; perhaps TRBD1 as D (6 bases). This CDR3 comprises 13 residues. The germline V gene has CDR1 MNHNS and CDR2 SASEGT. Trimming left V 8 bases short and J 4 bases short, with 15 bases between. As DNA, the CDR3 is TGTGCCAGCGACGAAGTGACAGGATACGAGCAGTACTTC. This encodes CASDEVTGYEQYF.

This clonotype showed up many times. V and J are TRBV4-3 and TRBJ2-5, with TRBD2 matching 13 bases. V lost 3 bases and J lost 2; bases outside the gene matches: 6. This CDR3 has 17 residues. Per germline, CDR1 LGHNA and CDR2 YSLEER. CDR3 region: CASSHLTSGGGQETQYF. Written as DNA, the CDR3 is TGCGCCAGCAGCCACTTAACTAGCGGGGGGGGACAAGAGACCCAGTACTTC.

In its sample, this clonotype was seen many times. This chain links TRBV6-5 with TRBJ2-7; 8 bases fit TRBD1. Germline CDR1 MNHEY, CDR2 SVGAGI. This CDR3 has 14 residues. V shed 6 bases, J shed 6 bases, and the junction held 10 bases outside the gene matches. CDR3 DNA sequence: TGTGCCAGCAGGCCCGAGGTCAGGGGGCCCGAGCAGTACGTC. Translation gives CASRPEVRGPEQYV.

This clonotype was counted between two and nine times. The chain uses TRBV12-3 or TRBV12-4 and TRBJ2-4, with D possibly called TRBD1 or TRBD2 (5 bases each). The CDR3 has 15 amino acids. V was shortened by 1 base and J by 3 bases, with 10 bases between the two germline ends. The CDR3 DNA follows: TGTGCCAGCAGTTTAGTCAGGGAGAGCAAAAACATTCAGTACTTC. Translation: CASSLVRESKNIQYF.

The chain couples TRBV7-2 to TRBJ1-1, with D possibly matching TRBD1 (6 bases). V was clipped by 5 bases and J by 6 bases, with 16 bases between them. Germline CDR1 is SGHTA and CDR2 is FQGNSA. There are 14 residues in the CDR3. The CDR3 DNA reads as TGTGCCAGCAGCAGCCTCAGGGGAAATGCTGAAGCTTTCTTT. This encodes CASSSLRGNAEAFF. Full variable domain (remainder filled in from reference TRBV7-2 and TRBJ1-1): GAGVSQSPSNKVTEKGKDVELRCDPISGHTALYWYRQSLGQGLEFLIYFQGNSAPDKSGLPSDRFSAERTGGSVSTLTIQRTQQEDSAVYLCASSSLRGNAEAFFGQGTRLTVV.

This clonotype was seen ten or more times. V gene TRBV5-1 combines with J gene TRBJ2-3, with TRBD1 identical over 11 bases. J lost 6 bases, V lost 0 bases, and 3 bases had no gene match. The CDR3 covers 15 residues. Germline V gene sequence: CDR1 SGHRS, CDR2 YFSETQ. The CDR3 DNA is TGCGCCAGCAGCTTGGGGACAGGGGGCTCCGATACGCAGTATTTT. Translating gives CASSLGTGGSDTQYF.

This clonotype has more than one count but fewer than ten. This chain links TRBV5-1 with TRBJ2-2; TRBD2 aligns across 8 bases. Per the germline V gene, CDR1 is SGHRS and CDR2 is YFSETQ. The length of the CDR3 is 17 residues. V dropped 0 bases and J dropped 3; count of bases not matched to a gene: 7. CDR3 loop: CASSLAWTAGDTGELFF. The CDR3 bases are TGCGCCAGCAGCTTGGCCTGGACAGCGGGGGACACCGGGGAGCTGTTTTTT.

This clonotype was seen many times. The J gene is TRBJ1-2, the V gene TRBV7-2, with a possible D match to TRBD1 (6 bases). Germline-derived CDR1 and CDR2 are SGHTA and FQGNSA. V was clipped by 8 bases and J by 4 bases, with 14 bases between them. The CDR3 length is 13 residues. The CDR3 DNA follows: TGTGCCAGCGAGGCCGGGGGGCTCTATGGCTACACCTTC. The encoded protein is CASEAGGLYGYTF.

This clonotype was seen many times. The chain combines TRBV6-6 with TRBJ2-3; D unclear. V was trimmed by 8 bases and J by 5 bases, leaving 11 bases between them. Germline V CDR1 and CDR2: MNHNY, SVGAGI (reference sequence). The CDR3 is 12 residues long. The CDR3 DNA sequence: TGTGCCAGCTCCGCTAGTGGAGATACGCAGTATTTT. Translating gives CASSASGDTQYF.